This TCR beta chain was obtained from a study of cytomegalovirus exposure and HLA in healthy donors. Study-wide results and caveats: A later analysis found first-cohort TCR clusters tended to co-occur in the 120 validation repertoires.

The J segment lost 0 bases and the V segment lost 5 bases, leaving 6 bases of the junction unmatched. Germline-derived CDR1 and CDR2 are SGHTS and YDEGEE. CDR3 length equals 15 residues. TCRdb keeps only in-frame clones here, not all; method: immunoSEQ multiplex PCR. The sample has 80,000 to 100,000 clones; around 90% are singletons. This clone has a single count. Its antigen remains unidentified. The sequenced sample consisted of PBMCs. The chain joins TRBV5-8 to TRBJ2-3; 7 nucleotides match TRBD2. The TCR was taken from a man aged 25 to 45 in good health and CMV-seronegative. The CDR3 DNA reads as TGTGCCAGCAGGCCTCTAGCGGCTAGCACAGATACGCAGTATTTT. Encoded protein: CASRPLAASTDTQYF.